This T cell receptor beta chain was captured in a study of cytomegalovirus exposure and HLA in healthy donors. Study conclusions and caveats: Later on, a genetic analysis was performed. It linked a missense variant in DCLRE1C with V- and J-gene trimming of TCR beta.

J lost 4 bases, V lost 4 bases, and 3 bases had no gene match. The CDR3 totals 14 residues. From germline, CDR1 is LNHDA and CDR2 SQIVND (reference sequence). Unrecorded immune exposures were likely, despite nominal health at sampling. Researchers ran the PCR with 60 Vbeta and 13 Jbeta primers. The data were produced by immunoSEQ multiplex PCR, yet TCRdb's version contains in-frame clones alone and is incomplete. Altogether roughly 200,000 clones are present, around 83% being singletons, with the ten largest covering less than 3%. This clone showed up just a few times. Its antigen remains unidentified.

The sample consisted of PBMCs. The V and J genes are TRBV19 and TRBJ1-5; TRBD1 agrees at 8 bases. This clonotype originated in a woman aged 40 to 55 in good health and CMV-seronegative. The CDR3, as DNA: TGTGCCAGTAGTACGGGACAGGAAAATCAGCCCCAGCATTTT. This sequence encodes CASSTGQENQPQHF.